The entry below gives a single T cell receptor beta chain sequence along with its context. Its antigen is still unknown. Repertoires were generated with immunoSEQ multiplex PCR, while TCRdb's copy carries only in-frame clones and drops some. The data hold 62,000 or so clones, with around four fifths observed a single time. The data were obtained in a study of OX40 agonist ivuxolimab in advanced cancers. At the level of the study: Cancers in dose escalation were hepatocellular, melanoma, renal cell and head and neck. Three partial responders included one hepatocellular carcinoma patient and two cutaneous melanoma patients. Overall study findings and caveats: Expanded clones belonging to CD8+ T cells outnumbered, on average, those of CD4+.

J was trimmed by 2 bases and V by 5 bases; bases with no gene match: 7. Germline V lookup: CDR1 SGHNT, CDR2 YENEEA. There are 16 residues in the CDR3. Sequenced here: CD4+ or CD8+ T cells sorted from blood, sampled in a trial of the OX40 agonist ivuxolimab. V gene TRBV11-3 combines with J gene TRBJ2-5, with 11 nucleotides matching TRBD2. This receptor was identified in an adult with an advanced solid tumor such as melanoma, head and neck, liver or kidney cancer. CDR3 sequence reads: CASSGRLAGRQETQYF. CDR3 DNA sequence: TGTGCCAGCAGCGGCCGACTAGCGGGGAGACAAGAGACCCAGTACTTC.